These 2 T cell receptor beta chains came from one sample sequenced in a study of memory CD4+ T cells and cytomegalovirus serostatus. Generated by immunoSEQ multiplex PCR, the TCRdb table keeps only in-frame clones and is missing some. The sample records around 60,000 clones, 82% being singletons. The sort gate was single viable CD3+CD4+CD8-CD45RO+ cells for memory CD4+ T cells. The sequencing sample was made of memory CD4+ T cells from blood. The receptor source for this set is an adult in good health and CMV-seronegative.

In its sample, this clone was seen a few times. The rearrangement joins TRBV4-2 to TRBJ1-1, with D perhaps TRBD1 (5 bases). The CDR3 sequence is 14 residues long. Trimming took 2 bases from V and 4 from J, leaving 11 bases between them. CDR1 is LGHNA and CDR2 is YNFKEQ in the germline V gene. In DNA form, the CDR3 reads TGTGCCAGCAGCCAACGGGGCAGCTCCACTGAAGCTTTCTTT. Encoded protein: CASSQRGSSTEAFF.

The rearrangement uses TRBV18 and TRBJ1-1; possibly TRBD1 for D (6 bases). The V and J ends lost 3 bases and 4 bases respectively, with 15 bases between them. CDR1 is KGHSH, CDR2 LQKENI, per germline. This CDR3 has 15 amino acids. The CDR3 reads CASSPKQGTVTEAFF. CDR3 coding DNA: TGTGCCAGCTCACCCAAACAGGGAACGGTCACTGAAGCTTTCTTT.